This T cell receptor (beta chain) was sequenced in a study of CD8 T cells in ankylosing spondylitis. TCRdb recomputed calls from the 5' RACE reads with MiXCR, one row per CDR3 protein. The repertoire holds approximately 150,000 distinct CDR3 sequences, with more than 40% as singletons. This clonotype originated in a male donor with ankylosing spondylitis. The sequencing input was synovial fluid, either unsorted or a sorted T cell fraction (not recorded which).

The CDR3 protein is CASGRGWRAGNTEAFF. As DNA, the CDR3 is TGTGCCAGCGGAAGAGGGTGGAGGGCTGGGAACACTGAAGCTTTCTTT. This chain links TRBV7-9 with TRBJ1-1; D gene unclear. V was cut by 8 bases and J by 1 base, with 20 bases left in between. Germline CDR1 is SEHNR and CDR2 is FQNEAQ (reference sequence). The CDR3 is 16 residues long.